The present T cell receptor (beta chain) was sequenced within a study of cytomegalovirus exposure and HLA in healthy donors. Study-wide results and limits: TCR beta chains associated with HLA were, in a later analysis, more clonally expanded than equally common others. Donors belonging to an Asian-associated ancestry cluster reportedly showed fewer N-insertions in productive TCRs than the approximately 670-donor mean, according to what a later analysis found.

The ends were cut back, 0 bases at V and 3 bases at J, with 5 bases in the middle. Germline V gene lookup returns CDR1 SGDLS and CDR2 YYNGEE. The CDR3 sequence is 13 residues long. The PCR was carried out with 60 Vbeta primers and 13 Jbeta primers. In the original workflow: Approximately 9.9 million of some 80 million unique TCR beta chains were shared, per a later count. TCRdb's table, derived via immunoSEQ multiplex PCR, lists solely in-frame clones and lacks some. V and J calls and clone size are copied from that table; D and trimming were computed from the DNA. The table records hundreds of thousands of clones, 75% to 80% of them present only once. This clone has only a few counts. Antigen specificity is unknown.

This sequence was found in a male donor in good health and CMV-seronegative. The sample was PBMCs. The V call is TRBV9, the J call TRBJ2-3; no definite D call. The CDR3 coding sequence is TGTGCCAGCAGCGTAGCTTTAACAGATACGCAGTATTTT. It is translated as CASSVALTDTQYF.